A selection of T cell receptor beta chains follows, all from one sample in a study of T and B cells in COVID-19 patients. MiXCR, applied by TCRdb to the multiplex PCR reads, yields one record per CDR3 protein. The sample lists over 15,000 distinct CDR3 sequences, 35% to 40% occurring once. Specimen: blood. The receptors stem from a human donor with active COVID-19. CDR3s include the opening cysteine and the closing phenylalanine or tryptophan. Each record gives: J gene, D gene, CDR3 length, clone size, V gene, CDR3 DNA, CDR3 protein. D genes are given only for firm matches. A row's size may be missing; if present it is once, few, many or a size class.

j_gene: TRBJ2-2; d_gene: TRBD1; len: 15; abundance: medium-sized; v_gene: TRBV19; CDR3nt: TGTGCCAGTAGTATACAGGGGGTAGTCACCGGGGAGCTGTTTTTT; CDR3aa: CASSIQGVVTGELFF
j_gene: TRBJ1-2; d_gene: .; len: 12; abundance: medium-sized; v_gene: TRBV29-1; CDR3nt: TGCAGCGTTGAGCGTGAAAAAATTGGCTACACCTTC; CDR3aa: CSVEREKIGYTF
j_gene: TRBJ2-5; d_gene: .; len: 15; abundance: .; v_gene: TRBV6-1; CDR3nt: TGTGCCAGCAGCTCTCCAAGGGCCGGAGAAGAGACCCAGTACTTC; CDR3aa: CASSSPRAGEETQYF
j_gene: TRBJ1-2; d_gene: .; len: 16; abundance: .; v_gene: TRBV5-6; CDR3nt: TGTGCCAGCAGCTTCCTGGGCAGGGAGGCCGACTATGGCTACACCTTC; CDR3aa: CASSFLGREADYGYTF
j_gene: TRBJ2-1; d_gene: TRBD2; len: 17; abundance: .; v_gene: TRBV6-6; CDR3nt: TGTGCCAGCAGTTACTCCGATAGCGGGGGAGACTACAATGAGCAGTTCTTC; CDR3aa: CASSYSDSGGDYNEQFF
j_gene: TRBJ2-5; d_gene: .; len: 14; abundance: .; v_gene: TRBV5-6; CDR3nt: TGTGCCAGCAGCTCCGGGGGATCCATGGAGACCCAGTACTTC; CDR3aa: CASSSGGSMETQYF
j_gene: TRBJ1-1; d_gene: .; len: 19; abundance: few; v_gene: TRBV29-1; CDR3nt: TGCAGCGTTGAAGATAGGGGCTACATCCCGGGGGTAATGAACACTGAAGCTTTCTTT; CDR3aa: CSVEDRGYIPGVMNTEAFF
j_gene: TRBJ1-4; d_gene: .; len: 14; abundance: .; v_gene: TRBV10-3; CDR3nt: TGTGCCATCAGGGGTGGGACAACTAATGAAAAACTGTTTTTT; CDR3aa: CAIRGGTTNEKLFF
j_gene: TRBJ2-5; d_gene: .; len: 14; abundance: .; v_gene: TRBV18; CDR3nt: TGTGCCAGCTCTCCCTCTAGGGGCGGAGAGACCCAGTACTTC; CDR3aa: CASSPSRGGETQYF
j_gene: TRBJ2-1; d_gene: TRBD1; len: 17; abundance: medium-sized; v_gene: TRBV19; CDR3nt: TGTGCCAGTAGTACCTACAGGGGCCGAGGATCTTACAATGAGCAGTTCTTC; CDR3aa: CASSTYRGRGSYNEQFF
j_gene: TRBJ2-2; d_gene: .; len: 12; abundance: .; v_gene: TRBV6-5; CDR3nt: TGTGCCAGCAGCCAGGGCTTCGGGGAGCTGTTTTTT; CDR3aa: CASSQGFGELFF
j_gene: TRBJ2-5; d_gene: TRBD2; len: 15; abundance: .; v_gene: TRBV12-3/TRBV12-4; CDR3nt: TGTGCCAGCAGTTACCCGACGACGGGGGGAGAGACCCAGTACTTC; CDR3aa: CASSYPTTGGETQYF
j_gene: TRBJ2-2; d_gene: TRBD1; len: 16; abundance: once; v_gene: TRBV5-1; CDR3nt: TGCGCCAGCAGCTTGGGGGACAGGAGCCACACCGAGGAGCTGTTTTTT; CDR3aa: CASSLGDRSHTEELFF
j_gene: TRBJ2-1; d_gene: TRBD2; len: 15; abundance: few; v_gene: TRBV6-5; CDR3nt: TGTGCCAGCAGTTACTCTCTAGCGGGGGCAAATGAGCAGTTCTTC; CDR3aa: CASSYSLAGANEQFF
j_gene: TRBJ2-5; d_gene: TRBD1; len: 15; abundance: .; v_gene: TRBV7-2; CDR3nt: TGTGCCAGCAGCCCCGGGACAGGGAGGAAAGAGACACAGTACTTC; CDR3aa: CASSPGTGRKETQYF
j_gene: TRBJ2-7; d_gene: TRBD2; len: 14; abundance: many; v_gene: TRBV18; CDR3nt: TGTGCCAGCTCACCGGCGGGGGGGCATCACGAGCAGTACTTC; CDR3aa: CASSPAGGHHEQYF
j_gene: TRBJ2-3; d_gene: TRBD2; len: 15; abundance: many; v_gene: TRBV6-5; CDR3nt: TGTGCCAGCAGTCAGGGTACTAGCGGGGGTGAAACGCAGTATTTT; CDR3aa: CASSQGTSGGETQYF
j_gene: TRBJ1-2; d_gene: TRBD1; len: 16; abundance: .; v_gene: TRBV6-5; CDR3nt: TGTGCCAGCAGCATGGTTGGGACAGGGGGCCCGCGTGGCTACACCTTC; CDR3aa: CASSMVGTGGPRGYTF
j_gene: TRBJ2-5; d_gene: TRBD1; len: 15; abundance: .; v_gene: TRBV5-4; CDR3nt: TGTGCCAGCAGCTCACCGGGACAGGGGGCGGAGACCCAGTACTTC; CDR3aa: CASSSPGQGAETQYF
j_gene: TRBJ2-2; d_gene: .; len: 15; abundance: .; v_gene: TRBV18; CDR3nt: TGTGCCAGCTCACTTCTTCCCTGGGCCACCGGGGAGCTGTTTTTT; CDR3aa: CASSLLPWATGELFF
j_gene: TRBJ2-1; d_gene: TRBD2; len: 17; abundance: .; v_gene: TRBV7-6; CDR3nt: TGTGCCAGCAGCTTAGAGGCAGGGCGGGGGTGGAACAATGAGCAGTTCTTC; CDR3aa: CASSLEAGRGWNNEQFF
j_gene: TRBJ1-1; d_gene: .; len: 13; abundance: .; v_gene: TRBV5-6; CDR3nt: TGTGCCAGCAGCTTGGCATGGGAGACTGAAGCTTTCTTT; CDR3aa: CASSLAWETEAFF
j_gene: TRBJ1-4; d_gene: .; len: 16; abundance: .; v_gene: TRBV27; CDR3nt: TGTGCCAGCAGACCTAGGGGCGTCCTCACGGGAGAAAAACTGTTTTTT; CDR3aa: CASRPRGVLTGEKLFF
j_gene: TRBJ2-3; d_gene: TRBD2; len: 16; abundance: .; v_gene: TRBV4-2; CDR3nt: TGTGCCAGCAGCTGGACTAGCGGGACGTATGTAGATACGCAGTATTTT; CDR3aa: CASSWTSGTYVDTQYF
j_gene: TRBJ1-5; d_gene: TRBD1; len: 17; abundance: few; v_gene: TRBV27; CDR3nt: TGTGCCAGCAGCCGGACGACACCAGGGGGAGGGAATCAGCCCCAGCATTTT; CDR3aa: CASSRTTPGGGNQPQHF
j_gene: TRBJ1-2; d_gene: .; len: 14; abundance: few; v_gene: TRBV18; CDR3nt: TGTGCCAGCTCCCCCGGACAGCTAAGGGATGGCTACACCTTC; CDR3aa: CASSPGQLRDGYTF
j_gene: TRBJ2-3; d_gene: TRBD2; len: 14; abundance: .; v_gene: TRBV10-1; CDR3nt: TGCGCCAGCAGTGTTGGGACTAACACAGATACGCAGTATTTT; CDR3aa: CASSVGTNTDTQYF
j_gene: TRBJ2-6; d_gene: .; len: 16; abundance: medium-sized; v_gene: TRBV29-1; CDR3nt: TGCAGCGTGGTCACAGGGTCAAGGGCTGGGGCCAACGTCCTGACTTTC; CDR3aa: CSVVTGSRAGANVLTF
j_gene: TRBJ2-7; d_gene: .; len: 13; abundance: few; v_gene: TRBV27; CDR3nt: TGTGCCAGCAGTATGGACAGCGCCTACGAGCAGTACTTC; CDR3aa: CASSMDSAYEQYF
j_gene: TRBJ2-3; d_gene: .; len: 15; abundance: few; v_gene: TRBV5-6; CDR3nt: TGTGCCAGCAGCTTGGTCGGGGGGCGCTGGGATACGCAGTATTTT; CDR3aa: CASSLVGGRWDTQYF
j_gene: TRBJ2-7; d_gene: .; len: 14; abundance: .; v_gene: TRBV20-1; CDR3nt: TGCAGTGCTAGATGGGGATCGCCCCCCTACGAGCAGTACTTC; CDR3aa: CSARWGSPPYEQYF
j_gene: TRBJ2-6; d_gene: TRBD1; len: 15; abundance: .; v_gene: TRBV7-9; CDR3nt: TGTGCCAGCAGCTTACTCGACAGGGTACCCAACGTCCTGACTTTC; CDR3aa: CASSLLDRVPNVLTF
j_gene: TRBJ2-3; d_gene: TRBD1; len: 17; abundance: few; v_gene: TRBV11-1; CDR3nt: TGTGCCAGCAGCTTTGGCCAGGGGGCAGTTTGGACAGATACGCAGTATTTT; CDR3aa: CASSFGQGAVWTDTQYF
j_gene: TRBJ1-6; d_gene: TRBD1; len: 20; abundance: .; v_gene: TRBV27; CDR3nt: TGTGCCAGCAGTTCACTCCCCGGACAGGGTATCACCTCCTATAATTCACCCCTCCACTTT; CDR3aa: CASSSLPGQGITSYNSPLHF
j_gene: TRBJ2-3; d_gene: .; len: 15; abundance: few; v_gene: TRBV6-1; CDR3nt: TGTGCCACTGGGGGGCAGCGGGGAAGCACAGATACGCAGTATTTT; CDR3aa: CATGGQRGSTDTQYF
j_gene: TRBJ2-3; d_gene: .; len: 11; abundance: .; v_gene: TRBV29-1; CDR3nt: TGCAGCGTTGTCGGGGGAGATACGCAGTATTTT; CDR3aa: CSVVGGDTQYF